This T cell receptor (beta chain) was identified in a study of somatic mutations in T cells in chronic GVHD (dated by TCRdb to about 2020). Genomic DNA was isolated and then used for TCRbeta deep sequencing. The immunoSEQ assay, provided as a commercial service, was used for both TCRbeta CDR3 sequencing and the initial data processing. The paper's data handling went like this. Reads were demultiplexed, adapter and primer sequences were removed, similar clones were merged by frequency-ratio clustering, and V, D, J genes were annotated with IMGT. TCRdb retrieved this table from immuneACCESS and kept in-frame rearrangements only. Not all clones are present; in checked studies, unresolved V genes account for under half, and no reason is known for the remainder. V and J calls and clone size are as listed in that table; D and trimming were resolved from the DNA. The sample table contains roughly 15,000 clones; only one count was recorded for roughly 75% of them. 32% of the sample is in the top ten clones.

Measured from the cysteine to the phenylalanine, the CDR3 is 11 residues long. Just CDR3 DNA is preserved here, 33 bases in frame from base 1. At the junction V is shortened by 4 bases and J by 4 bases, with 3 bases in between. CDR1 SEHNR and CDR2 FQNEAQ are derived from the germline V gene (reference sequence). For this clone: There is no known antigen for this receptor. Base qualities are not recorded, but no much larger clone differs from it by a single base.

For sorting, staining was done with anti-CD3, anti-CD4, anti-CD8 and a Vbeta20 antibody from the IOTest Beta Mark kit on a FACSAria III, reaching purity above 99%. Peripheral blood was collected in sodium heparin tubes, and mononuclear cells were isolated by Ficoll-Paque PLUS density gradient centrifugation. CD4+ Vbeta20+, CD4+ Vbeta20-, and CD8+ T cell fractions were FACS-sorted before TCRbeta deep sequencing. The sequence came from a male patient aged 45-60 years with chronic graft-versus-host disease. Donor T cells from the graft may be present among the T cells after a transplant. The sequence links TRBV7-9 to TRBJ2-3; the D gene cannot be named for sure. The sample taken for sequencing was Vbeta20-negative CD4+ T cells from blood. Sample cell subset or site, as interpreted from the label and publication: CD4+ T cells sorted as TCR Vbeta20 negative by flow cytometry. CDR3 reads: CASSSSDTQYF. In nucleotide form, the sequence is TGTGCCAGCAGCTCCTCAGATACGCAGTATTTT.